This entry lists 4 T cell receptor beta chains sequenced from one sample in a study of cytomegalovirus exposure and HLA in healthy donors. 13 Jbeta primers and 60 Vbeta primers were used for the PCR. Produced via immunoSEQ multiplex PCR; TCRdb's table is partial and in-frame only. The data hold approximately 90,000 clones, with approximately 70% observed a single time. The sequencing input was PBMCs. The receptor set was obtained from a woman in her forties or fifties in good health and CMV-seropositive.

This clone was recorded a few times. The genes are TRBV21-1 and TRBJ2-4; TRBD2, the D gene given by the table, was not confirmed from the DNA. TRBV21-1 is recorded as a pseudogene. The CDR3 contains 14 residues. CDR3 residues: CASSSSGGGNIQYF. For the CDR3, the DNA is TGTGCCAGCAGCTCTAGCGGAGGGGGGAACATTCAGTACTTC.

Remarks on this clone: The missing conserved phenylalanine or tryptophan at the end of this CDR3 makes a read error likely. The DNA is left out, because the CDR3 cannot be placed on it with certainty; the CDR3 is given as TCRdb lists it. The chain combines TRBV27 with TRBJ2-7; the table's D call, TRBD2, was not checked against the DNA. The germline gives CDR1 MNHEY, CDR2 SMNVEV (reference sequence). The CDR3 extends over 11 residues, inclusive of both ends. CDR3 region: CASSLPPPGTD.

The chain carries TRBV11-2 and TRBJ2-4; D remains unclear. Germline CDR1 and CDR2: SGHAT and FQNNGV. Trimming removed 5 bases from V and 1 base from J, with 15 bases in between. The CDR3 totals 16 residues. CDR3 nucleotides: TGTGCCAGCAGCCGCGAGACCGGAGAGGCCAAAAACATTCAGTACTTC. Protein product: CASSRETGEAKNIQYF.

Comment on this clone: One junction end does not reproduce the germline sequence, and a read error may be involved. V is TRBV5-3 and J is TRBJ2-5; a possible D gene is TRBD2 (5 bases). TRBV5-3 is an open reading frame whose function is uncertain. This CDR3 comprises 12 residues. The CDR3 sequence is CARSLVRRDGNF. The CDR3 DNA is TGTGCCAGAAGCTTGGTTAGACGGGATGGGAACTTC.